The following is a T cell receptor (beta chain) sequence with its context. This entry belongs to a study of shared clonotypes between healthy human individuals. Background on the study: Each donor had three CD4 naive, three CD4 memory, two CD8 naive and one CD8 memory plate.

Germline CDR1 and CDR2: MNHNY and SVGAGI (reference sequence). V lost 3 bases to trimming and J lost 5 bases; unmatched junction nucleotides: 6. The CDR3 length is 15 residues. The data were produced by immunoSEQ multiplex PCR, yet TCRdb's version contains in-frame clones alone and is incomplete. The sample gives hundreds of thousands of clones, 90% to 97% of which show up once; around 0.29% is in the top ten. This chain uses TRBV6-6 with TRBJ1-5; 8 bases line up with TRBD1. The clonotype was recovered from a man aged 25-40 years in good health. What was sequenced was memory CD8+ T cells sorted from blood. Subset denoted: CD45RO+ cells pooled with CCR7-negative TemRA cells. The CDR3 DNA reads TGTGCCAGCAGTTATTGGACAGGGTCCGATCAGCCCCAGCATTTT. Protein sequence: CASSYWTGSDQPQHF.